Listed here are 28 T cell receptor beta chains from one sample, sequenced in a study of identical twins. Each CDR3 protein is one row after TCRdb ran MiXCR on the 5' RACE reads. The repertoire includes approximately 530,000 distinct CDR3 sequences, around 24% of them detected once, and approximately 0.52% sits in the top ten. This sample also appeared in a second study, on yellow fever vaccine responses in identical twins.

Sequenced: CD4+ T cells sorted from blood. These TCRs come from a woman in her late teens or twenties in good health.

The chain is built from TRBV12-3 or TRBV12-4 and TRBJ1-5; a possible D gene is TRBD1 (5 bases). The CDR3 is 13 amino acids. Trimming stripped 7 bases from V and 3 bases from J, with 10 bases between. CDR3 residues: CASNRDYNQPQHF. As DNA, the CDR3 is TGTGCCAGCAACCGGGACTACAATCAGCCCCAGCATTTT.

Ten or more counts support this clonotype. The chain carries TRBV5-1 and TRBJ2-1; 8 bases map to TRBD2. The CDR3 consists of 13 residues. The germline V gene encodes CDR1 SGHRS and CDR2 YFSETQ. The trim removed 5 bases at V and 8 bases at J, leaving 6 bases unmatched. CDR3 sequence: CASRREAVDEQFF. CDR3 coding DNA: TGCGCCAGCAGGCGGGAGGCCGTCGATGAGCAGTTCTTC.

J is TRBJ1-2 and V is TRBV27; no firm D call. CDR1 and CDR2 (germline): MNHEY, SMNVEV (reference sequence). Trimming stripped 4 bases from V and 8 bases from J, with 11 bases between. The CDR3 is 12 amino acids. The DNA for the CDR3 is TGTGCCAGCAGTTCCCTGGTCTCGGGCTACACCTTC. Encoded protein: CASSSLVSGYTF.

The CDR3 bases are TGTGCCAGCAGCCCCCAAGGGACGTTCAGCTCCTACGAGCAGTACGTC. Residues: CASSPQGTFSSYEQYV. V usage is TRBV5-5 and J usage is TRBJ2-7; D may correspond to TRBD1 or TRBD2 (5 bases each). The CDR3 covers 16 residues. Germline CDR1 and CDR2: SGHKS and YYEKEE (reference sequence). Trimming removed 4 bases from V and 0 bases from J, with 17 bases in between.

The gene calls are TRBV10-3 and TRBJ1-2; unclear D gene. The V gene's germline CDR1 is ENHRY and CDR2 SYGVKD. This CDR3 has 13 residues. The V and J ends lost 0 bases and 4 bases respectively, with 6 bases between them. The CDR3 coding sequence is TGTGCCATCAGTGAGTCAAAACTCTATGGCTACACCTTC. Amino acid sequence: CAISESKLYGYTF.

This clonotype appeared a few times. The gene calls are TRBV5-6 and TRBJ2-2; no definite D call. The CDR3 spans 13 residues. Germline CDR1 SGHDT, CDR2 YYEEEE. The V end was cut by 1 base, the J end by 5 bases, with 6 bases between. DNA of the CDR3: TGTGCCAGCAGCTTGTTCCAGACCGGGGAGCTGTTTTTT. It is translated as CASSLFQTGELFF.

This chain uses TRBV12-3 or TRBV12-4 with TRBJ2-5; TRBD2 matches 12 bases. The CDR3 is 14 amino acids. V shed 7 bases, J shed 4 bases, and the junction held 4 bases outside the gene matches. The CDR3, as DNA: TGTGCCAGCACTAGGGGACTAGCGGGAGAGACCCAGTACTTC. Translated, it gives CASTRGLAGETQYF.

This rearrangement joins TRBV7-2 to TRBJ2-3; no definite D call. The CDR3 length is 15 residues. Trimming removed 3 bases at V and 2 bases at J, with 12 bases between. Germline loops: CDR1 SGHTA, CDR2 FQGNSA. The CDR3 DNA reads as TGTGCCAGCAGCTTTGTTTACAGTGCCACAGATACGCAGTATTTT. It yields the protein CASSFVYSATDTQYF.

The chain couples TRBV12-3 or TRBV12-4 to TRBJ2-3, with TRBD1 matching 7 bases. J gave up 3 bases and V 3 bases, and 6 bases lay outside the gene matches. The CDR3 loop spans 15 amino acids. The CDR3 DNA sequence: TGTGCCAGCAGTTTTAGACAGGGTGGGACAGATACGCAGTATTTT. Its protein is CASSFRQGGTDTQYF.

This sequence joins TRBV7-8 and TRBJ1-5; D uncertain. Trimming removed 4 bases at V and 15 bases at J, with 10 bases between. From germline, CDR1 is SGHVS and CDR2 FQNEAQ. The CDR3 loop spans 10 amino acids. The CDR3 is CASSSTVRHF. The DNA of the CDR3 is TGTGCCAGCAGCTCGACGGTGCGGCATTTT.

This clonotype was seen a handful of times. As DNA, the CDR3 is TGTGCCAGCAGCCAACTCAGCGGGAGGGCCTCCTACGAGCAGTACTTC. It specifies CASSQLSGRASYEQYF. The gene calls are TRBV28 and TRBJ2-7; 10 bases map to TRBD2. Germline V gene data show CDR1 as MDHEN and CDR2 as SYDVKM. The CDR3 spans 16 residues. V was pared by 6 bases and J by 0 bases, with 8 bases of the junction left unmatched. The variable domain in full, completed from reference TRBV28 and TRBJ2-7, reads DVKVTQSSRYLVKRTGEKVFLECVQDMDHENMFWYRQDPGLGLRLIYFSYDVKMKEKGDIPEGYSVSREKKERFSLILESASTNQTSMYLCASSQLSGRASYEQYFGPGTRLTVT.

This clonotype came up a few times. The V gene is TRBV2, the J gene TRBJ1-1; TRBD1 aligns across 8 bases. The trim removed 7 bases at V and 3 bases at J, leaving 7 bases unmatched. The length of the CDR3 is 14 residues. Looked up from germline, CDR1 is SNHLY and CDR2 is FYNNEI. This CDR3 is CASTTRQGHTEAFF. CDR3 in DNA: TGTGCCAGCACCACCAGACAGGGGCACACTGAAGCTTTCTTT.

This clonotype was seen a few times. V is TRBV4-2 and J is TRBJ2-4; 7 bases are a match to TRBD2. The length of the CDR3 is 17 residues. The germline V gene has CDR1 LGHNA and CDR2 YNFKEQ. Trimming removed 0 bases from V and 2 bases from J; junction bases left unmatched: 7. CDR3 in amino acids: CASSQDGGGGSKNIQYF. The CDR3 bases are TGTGCCAGCAGCCAAGATGGCGGGGGAGGGTCCAAAAACATTCAGTACTTC.

This clonotype was seen more than once but under ten times. The chain is built from TRBV11-2 and TRBJ2-7; D remains ambiguous. This CDR3 comprises 12 residues. Germline CDR1 SGHAT, CDR2 FQNNGV. Trimming stripped 7 bases from V and 4 bases from J, with 11 bases between. The CDR3 spells CASTGASYEQYF. DNA of the CDR3: TGTGCCAGCACCGGCGCTTCTTACGAGCAGTACTTC.

The rearrangement joins TRBV28 to TRBJ2-7, with 7 bases lining up with TRBD2. There are 14 residues in the CDR3. V lost 10 bases, J lost 2 bases, and 11 bases stayed unmatched. From germline, CDR1 is MDHEN and CDR2 SYDVKM. The CDR3 spells CATSLGGRPYEQYF. The DNA for the CDR3 is TGTGCCACCTCCCTTGGCGGGAGACCCTACGAGCAGTACTTC.

This clonotype was detected only a few times. The chain uses TRBV19 and TRBJ2-2; 7 bases align to TRBD2. This CDR3 region has 15 residues. Looked up from germline, CDR1 is LNHDA and CDR2 is SQIVND (reference sequence). V shed 7 bases, J shed 6 bases, and the junction held 11 bases outside the gene matches. The CDR3 region is CASNPQRDYSGELFF. CDR3 nucleotides: TGTGCCAGTAATCCTCAGCGGGATTATTCCGGGGAGCTGTTTTTT.

The chain employs TRBV15 and TRBJ2-3; D unresolved. CDR1 LNHNV and CDR2 YYDKDF come from the germline V gene (reference sequence). V gave up 4 bases and J gave up 0 bases, with 11 bases separating them. The CDR3 has 15 amino acids. The CDR3 protein is CATSTRTVSTDTQYF. As DNA, the CDR3 is TGTGCCACCAGCACAAGAACAGTAAGCACAGATACGCAGTATTTT.

Only a few counts were recorded for this clonotype. This rearrangement joins TRBV2 to TRBJ2-1; D might be TRBD1 (6 bases). The germline CDR1 and CDR2 sequences are SNHLY and FYNNEI. V lost 6 bases and J 8 bases, leaving 17 bases between the germline ends. The CDR3 is made up of 14 amino acids. The CDR3 DNA sequence: TGTGCCAGCAGCCGGACAGAAACCTCGGATGAGCAGTTCTTC. Residues: CASSRTETSDEQFF.

This clonotype came up a few times. J is TRBJ2-7 and V is TRBV28; 10 positions agree with TRBD2. The CDR3 has 18 residues. Trimming removed 5 bases from V and 4 bases from J; junction bases left unmatched: 17. The germline V gene encodes CDR1 MDHEN and CDR2 SYDVKM. The CDR3 region is CASSAPGLASSFRYEQYF. CDR3 nucleotides: TGTGCCAGCAGTGCACCGGGACTAGCGAGCAGCTTCAGATACGAGCAGTACTTC.

This clonotype occurred a few times. This chain uses TRBV24-1 with TRBJ2-5; 7 positions match TRBD1. Per the germline V gene, CDR1 is KGHDR and CDR2 is SFDVKD. CDR3 length: 15 amino acids. V trimming: 3 bases; J trimming: 2 bases; junction bases outside the gene matches: 5. The CDR3 region has the DNA TGTGCCACCAGTGATACCCGGGACAGACAAGAGACCCAGTACTTC. Its protein product is CATSDTRDRQETQYF.

The chain recombines TRBV12-3 or TRBV12-4 with TRBJ2-3, with 7 bases matching TRBD2. The CDR3 length is 13 residues. After removal of 11 bases from V and 0 bases from J, the junction contained 5 bases not matched to a gene. The CDR3 DNA reads as TGTGCCGCCCGGGGGGAAAGCACAGATACGCAGTATTTT. It codes for CAARGESTDTQYF.

The chain uses TRBV24-1 and TRBJ2-3; D is perhaps TRBD1 (5 bases). Germline V gives CDR1 KGHDR, CDR2 SFDVKD. Trimming took 7 bases from V and 0 from J, leaving 7 bases between them. This CDR3 is 13 amino acids long. The DNA of the CDR3 is TGTGCCACCAGACAGGCTAGCACAGATACGCAGTATTTT. The encoded protein is CATRQASTDTQYF.

In its sample, this clonotype was seen a few times. The chain recombines TRBV19 with TRBJ2-2; D call uncertain. CDR1 is LNHDA, CDR2 SQIVND, per germline (reference sequence). V was shortened by 6 bases and J by 6 bases, with 14 bases between the two germline ends. The CDR3 totals 14 residues. The DNA for the CDR3 is TGTGCCAGTAGGGTACTGCAAGGCGCCGGGGAGCTGTTTTTT. It translates to CASRVLQGAGELFF.

The rearrangement links TRBV7-8 to TRBJ2-1, with 15 bases lining up with TRBD2. The length of the CDR3 is 13 residues. V lost 11 bases to trimming and J lost 9 bases; unmatched junction nucleotides: 5. The germline V gene encodes CDR1 SGHVS and CDR2 FQNEAQ. CDR3 in DNA: TGTGCCGGAGGGACTAGCGGGAGGTCTGAGCAGTTCTTC. Its protein is CAGGTSGRSEQFF.

The chain has TRBV20-1 and TRBJ2-5, with a tentative D call TRBD2 (7 bases). Germline V gives CDR1 DFQATT, CDR2 SNEGSKA (reference sequence). This CDR3 comprises 15 residues. V shed 6 bases and J shed 6 bases, with 23 bases lying between them. As DNA, the CDR3 is TGCAGTGCCAAAAGGGGGGGTTCCGCCGGGAAGACCCAGTACTTC. It yields the protein CSAKRGGSAGKTQYF.

The sample holds a few counts of this clonotype. The chain carries TRBV6-1 and TRBJ2-3; D perhaps matches TRBD2 (5 bases). This CDR3 comprises 13 residues. Germline loops: CDR1 MNHNS, CDR2 SASEGT. The ends were cut back, 10 bases at V and 4 bases at J, with 15 bases in the middle. This CDR3 reads CATSDWRADTQYF. CDR3 nucleotides: TGTGCCACTTCAGACTGGCGGGCAGATACGCAGTATTTT.

This clonotype was seen a few times. The chain carries TRBV24-1 and TRBJ2-1; D is unresolved. V shed 4 bases and J shed 4 bases, with 10 bases lying between them. Germline V gives CDR1 KGHDR, CDR2 SFDVKD. The CDR3 contains 14 residues. Here the CDR3 reads CATSDFSRYNEQFF. The DNA of the CDR3 is TGTGCCACCAGTGACTTTTCCAGATACAATGAGCAGTTCTTC.

This chain joins TRBV6-1 and TRBJ2-1; a possible D gene is TRBD2 (5 bases). With 6 bases removed from V and 0 bases from J, the gap between germline ends came to 15 bases. The length of the CDR3 is 16 residues. Germline values: CDR1 MNHNS, CDR2 SASEGT. DNA of the CDR3: TGTGCCAGCAGGGAGCTTTTAGCGAGCTCCTACAATGAGCAGTTCTTC. Protein product: CASRELLASSYNEQFF.